This T cell receptor beta chain appears in the sequencing data of a study of blood T cell repertoires in COVID-19. Data came from immunoSEQ multiplex PCR; TCRdb stores just in-frame clones and leaves some out. This sample carries tens of thousands of clones, less than 85% of them seen once, and the ten largest clones take just over 2.5%. The clonotype comes from a human donor with acute or convalescent COVID-19. The donor label of this sample is uncertain. The specimen sequenced was peripheral blood.

The CDR3 protein is CASSSPGVAGSLGRETQYF. CDR3 in DNA: TGTGCCAGCAGTTCCCCCGGGGTAGCGGGATCTTTAGGGAGGGAGACCCAGTACTTC. This rearrangement joins TRBV27 to TRBJ2-5; 8 bases fit TRBD2. Germline V gene lookup returns CDR1 MNHEY and CDR2 SMNVEV (reference sequence). The trim removed 4 bases at V and 5 bases at J, leaving 21 bases unmatched. The length of the CDR3 is 19 residues.